The source of this TCR beta chain is a study of radiotherapy plus CTLA-4 blockade in lung cancer. Study-level information: Patients showed objective responses in roughly 18% of cases and disease control in roughly 31%.

The CDR3 consists of 14 residues. Between the trimmed V and J ends, which lost 2 bases and 7 bases, there was a span of 9 bases. The germline CDR1 and CDR2 sequences are PRHDT and FYEKMQ (reference sequence). Libraries were prepared by immunoSEQ multiplex PCR; TCRdb keeps only in-frame clonotypes and omits some of them. The data hold approximately 80,000 clones, with more than 80% observed a single time. This specimen consisted of peripheral blood, obtained from a patient treated with radiotherapy plus ipilimumab. The V and J genes are TRBV13 and TRBJ1-6, with D uncertain. This sequence originates from a human donor with non-small cell lung cancer who had stable disease on radiotherapy plus ipilimumab. The CDR3 bases are TGTGCCAGCAGCTTAAGGCAGACGAATTCACCCCTCCACTTT. The encoded protein is CASSLRQTNSPLHF.